Here is one T cell receptor (beta chain) with its context. The antigen is not known. These data originate in a study of cytotoxic CD8 clonotypes in ibrutinib-treated CLL. General observations from the study: Higher clonality was seen at ibrutinib response and a return toward baseline at progression. Exceeding age-matched healthy donors, baseline clonality also tracked the counts of circulating CD8+ T cells.

From germline, CDR1 is MNHNS and CDR2 SASEGT. V was shortened by 3 bases and J by 2 bases, with 9 bases between the two germline ends. The CDR3 contains 14 residues. Produced via immunoSEQ multiplex PCR; TCRdb's table is partial and in-frame only. Here the sample spans more than 85,000 clones, 60% to 80% being singletons. The gene calls are TRBV6-1 and TRBJ2-3; D is uncertain. This sample comprised PBMCs, obtained after 24 months of ibrutinib treatment. This TCR came from a human donor with chronic lymphocytic leukemia. Here the CDR3 reads CASSDRGPTDTQYF. CDR3 DNA: TGTGCCAGCAGTGATCGAGGACCCACAGATACGCAGTATTTT.